This TCR beta chain was found in a study of T-cell reconstitution after alpha-beta-depleted transplantation in children. Study conclusions and caveats: Several hundred expanded graft clones reportedly gave rise to the alpha-beta T cells present about two months after transplant. Newly produced T cells mostly provided counts and TCRbeta diversity after one year, as hyperexpanded clones declined.

Unique molecular identifiers featured in how the TCRbeta library was prepared. TCRdb re-called the PCR reads with MiXCR, one entry per CDR3 protein. The sample carries approximately 250,000 distinct CDR3 sequences, around 25% recorded once. This clonotype was seen repeatedly, ten times or more. Antigen unknown. This CDR3 spans 15 amino acids. V was clipped by 7 bases and J by 4 bases, with 19 bases between them. Germline assignment: CDR1 MNHNS and CDR2 SASEGT. Sequences were derived from PBMCs, sampled before TCRalphabeta/CD19-depleted stem cell transplant. The gene calls are TRBV6-1 and TRBJ1-2, with D hard to call. The receptor comes from a girl aged 2 to 9 with Fanconi anemia, due to receive a stem cell transplant. CDR3 DNA: TGTGCCAGCACCATTAATCGAGGAAATCCCTATGGCTACACCTTC. Its translation: CASTINRGNPYGYTF.